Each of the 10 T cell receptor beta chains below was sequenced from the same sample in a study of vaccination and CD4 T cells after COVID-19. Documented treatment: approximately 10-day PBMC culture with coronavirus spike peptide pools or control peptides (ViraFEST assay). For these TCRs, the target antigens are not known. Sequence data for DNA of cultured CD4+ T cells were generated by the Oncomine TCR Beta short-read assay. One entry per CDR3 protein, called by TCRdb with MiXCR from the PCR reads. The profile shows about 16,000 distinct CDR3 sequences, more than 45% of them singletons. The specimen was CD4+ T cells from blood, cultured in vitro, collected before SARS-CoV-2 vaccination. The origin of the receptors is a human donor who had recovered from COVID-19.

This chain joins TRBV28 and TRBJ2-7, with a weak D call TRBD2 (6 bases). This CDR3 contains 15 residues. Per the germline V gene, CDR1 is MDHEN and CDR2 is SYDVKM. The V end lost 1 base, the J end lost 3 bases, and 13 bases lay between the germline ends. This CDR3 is CASSLSGLGYYEQYF. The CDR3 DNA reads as TGTGCCAGCAGTTTATCGGGACTCGGGTACTACGAGCAGTACTTC.

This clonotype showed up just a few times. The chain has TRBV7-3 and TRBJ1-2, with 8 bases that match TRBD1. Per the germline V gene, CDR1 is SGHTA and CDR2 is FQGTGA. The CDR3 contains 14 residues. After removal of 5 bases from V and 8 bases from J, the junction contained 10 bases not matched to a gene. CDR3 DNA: TGTGCCAGCAGCCCCGTGCAGGGGGCTAAGGGCTACACCTTC. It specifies CASSPVQGAKGYTF.

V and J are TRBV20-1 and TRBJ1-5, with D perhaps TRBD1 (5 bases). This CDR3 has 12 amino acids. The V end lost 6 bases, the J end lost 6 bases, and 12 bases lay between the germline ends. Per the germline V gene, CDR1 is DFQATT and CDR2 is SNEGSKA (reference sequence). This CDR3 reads CSAARGGQPQHF. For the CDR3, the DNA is TGCAGTGCCGCGAGGGGCGGTCAGCCCCAGCATTTT.

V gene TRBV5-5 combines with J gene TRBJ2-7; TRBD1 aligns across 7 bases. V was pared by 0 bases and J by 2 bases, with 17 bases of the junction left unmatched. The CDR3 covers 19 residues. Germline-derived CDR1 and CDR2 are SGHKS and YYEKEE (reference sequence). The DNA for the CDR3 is TGTGCCAGCAGCTTGGACTCGGCAGGGGGATTTGGTAGCGCCTACGAGCAGTACTTC. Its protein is CASSLDSAGGFGSAYEQYF.

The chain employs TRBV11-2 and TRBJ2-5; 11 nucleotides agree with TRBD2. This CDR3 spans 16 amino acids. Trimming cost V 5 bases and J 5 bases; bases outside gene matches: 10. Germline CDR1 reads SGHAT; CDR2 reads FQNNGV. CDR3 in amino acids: CASSPPSTSGIETQYF. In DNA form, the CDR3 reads TGTGCCAGCAGCCCACCGTCGACTAGCGGGATCGAGACCCAGTACTTC.

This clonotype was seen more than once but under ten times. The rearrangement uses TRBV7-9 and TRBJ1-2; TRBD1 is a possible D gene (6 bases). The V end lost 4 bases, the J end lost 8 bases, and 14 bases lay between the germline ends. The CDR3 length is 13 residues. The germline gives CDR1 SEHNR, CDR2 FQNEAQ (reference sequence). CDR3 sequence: CASSWTALKGYTF. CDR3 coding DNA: TGTGCCAGCAGCTGGACAGCCCTAAAAGGCTACACCTTC.

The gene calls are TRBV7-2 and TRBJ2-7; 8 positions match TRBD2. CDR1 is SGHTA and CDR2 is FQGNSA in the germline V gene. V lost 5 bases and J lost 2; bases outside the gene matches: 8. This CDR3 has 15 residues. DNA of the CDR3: TGTGCCAGCAGCCCCTACAGCGGGAGTCCCTACGAGCAGTACTTC. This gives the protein CASSPYSGSPYEQYF.

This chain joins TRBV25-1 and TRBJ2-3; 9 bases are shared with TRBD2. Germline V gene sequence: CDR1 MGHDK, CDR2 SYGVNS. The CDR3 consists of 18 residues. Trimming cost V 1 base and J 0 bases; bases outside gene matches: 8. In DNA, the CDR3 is TGTGCCAGCAGTGAATTTGCGGGGGGGACGACTAGCACAGATACGCAGTATTTT. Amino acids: CASSEFAGGTTSTDTQYF.

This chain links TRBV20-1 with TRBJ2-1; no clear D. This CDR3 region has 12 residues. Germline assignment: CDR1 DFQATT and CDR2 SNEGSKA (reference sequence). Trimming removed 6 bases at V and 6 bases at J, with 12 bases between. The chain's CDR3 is CSAGPHTNEQFF. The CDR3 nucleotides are TGCAGTGCAGGACCACACACCAATGAGCAGTTCTTC.

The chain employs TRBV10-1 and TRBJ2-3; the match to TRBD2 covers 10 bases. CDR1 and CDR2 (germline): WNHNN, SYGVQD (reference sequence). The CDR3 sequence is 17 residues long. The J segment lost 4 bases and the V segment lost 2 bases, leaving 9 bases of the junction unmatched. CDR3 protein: CASSEPDSGRSADTQYF. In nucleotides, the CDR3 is TGCGCCAGCAGTGAGCCGGATAGCGGGAGGTCGGCAGATACGCAGTATTTT.